This T cell receptor beta chain was obtained from a study of somatic mutations in cytotoxic T cells in rheumatoid arthritis. Study context: Blood samples of around 30 ml were drawn from patients (in EDTA) right after diagnosis and before any treatment.

A word on this clone: The antigen remains undetermined.

CDR3 length equals 16 residues. Between the trimmed V and J ends, which lost 0 bases and 5 bases, there was a span of 16 bases. CDR1 and CDR2 (germline): LNHNV, YYDKDF (reference sequence). Findings and limits, study-wide: The targets (antigens) of the expanded CD8+ clones were not known. Measured CD8+ T-cell clonality, a value compared between rheumatoid arthritis patients and age-matched healthy controls, did not differ significantly.

Original data processing: Matching between patient CD8+ clones larger than 1% and published virus-specific TCRB sequences was rare. Sequencing used immunoSEQ multiplex PCR; TCRdb keeps in-frame clones, though not all of them. D and trimming were read from the DNA, whereas the V and J calls and clone size are those reported in that table. The sample carries over 15,000 clones, approximately 67% recorded once. This clonotype was obtained from an adult with rheumatoid arthritis. The sequenced sample consisted of CD8+ T cells sorted from blood. The rearrangement uses TRBV15 and TRBJ1-2; D is perhaps TRBD1 (5 bases). The CDR3, as DNA: TGTGCCACCAGCAGAGAACAAACAGGAAATTTATATGGCTACACCTTC. This sequence encodes CATSREQTGNLYGYTF. Based on the CDR3 plus reference TRBV15 and TRBJ1-2, the full variable domain is DAMVIQNPRYQVTQFGKPVTLSCSQTLNHNVMYWYQQKSSQAPKLLFHYYDKDFNNEADTPDNFQSRRPNTSFCFLDIRSPGLGDTAMYLCATSREQTGNLYGYTFGSGTRLTVV.